The 5 T cell receptor beta chains presented below share a single source sample, sequenced in a study of cytomegalovirus exposure and HLA in healthy donors (dated by TCRdb to 2017 to 2019). Libraries were built with the immunoSEQ multiplex PCR assay. A mixture of 60 forward primers for TCR Vbeta segments and 13 reverse primers for TCR Jbeta segments was used in the multiplex PCR. As stored in TCRdb, this immuneACCESS dataset retains in-frame rearrangements with V and J assigned. A fraction of the clones does not appear; measured against another copy, unresolved V genes explain less than half of the discrepancy, and the remainder lacks a known reason. In this sample the table shows about 160,000 clones, over 65% of which occur a single time. Approximately 3.1% of the sample lies in the top ten. Sequencing used PBMCs. The receptors originated from a woman aged 40 to 55 in good health and CMV-seronegative.

CDR3: CASAVNTYEQYF. CDR3 bases: TGTGCCAGTGCGGTGAATACCTACGAGCAGTACTTC. The J gene is TRBJ2-7, the V gene TRBV27; D remains ambiguous. Trimming shortened V by 9 bases and J by 2 bases, and 11 bases separated the two germline ends. The CDR3 is made up of 12 amino acids. CDR1 and CDR2 (germline): MNHEY, SMNVEV (reference sequence).

V is TRBV29-1 and J is TRBJ1-2, with a weak D call TRBD1 (5 bases). V lost 4 bases, J lost 8 bases, and 17 bases lay in between. The CDR3 totals 13 residues. The germline V gene has CDR1 SQVTM and CDR2 ANQGSEA. In nucleotides, the CDR3 is TGCAGCGTTGTTCCTGGGGGGACGTACGGCTACACCTTC. It translates to CSVVPGGTYGYTF.

The chain recombines TRBV25-1 with TRBJ1-3, with a possible D match to TRBD1 (5 bases). The CDR3 covers 12 residues. CDR1 is MGHDK, CDR2 SYGVNS, per germline. Trimming shortened V by 4 bases and J by 4 bases, and 5 bases separated the two germline ends. The chain's CDR3 is CASSGGGNTIYF. In DNA, the CDR3 is TGTGCCAGCAGTGGGGGCGGAAACACCATATATTTT. The complete variable domain, with remaining parts taken from reference TRBV25-1 and TRBJ1-3, reads EADIYQTPRYLVIGTGKKITLECSQTMGHDKMYWYQQDPGMELHLIHYSYGVNSTEKGDLSSESTVSRIRTEHFPLTLESARPSHTSQYLCASSGGGNTIYFGEGSWLTVV.

This clone was found a few times. The chain carries TRBV19 and TRBJ2-3, with TRBD1 matching over 9 bases. Per the germline V gene, CDR1 is LNHDA and CDR2 is SQIVND (reference sequence). This CDR3 contains 16 residues. Trimming removed 2 bases from V and 1 base from J; junction bases left unmatched: 4. CDR3 in amino acids: CASSILGQGGTDTQYF. CDR3 bases: TGTGCCAGTAGTATATTGGGACAGGGTGGCACAGATACGCAGTATTTT.

This rearrangement joins TRBV19 to TRBJ1-1; TRBD1 matches 8 bases. The CDR3 is 17 amino acids. J was trimmed by 0 bases and V by 5 bases; bases with no gene match: 11. Germline CDR1 reads LNHDA; CDR2 reads SQIVND (reference sequence). DNA of the CDR3: TGTGCCAGTAGTTACCTGACGCCAGGGGGCTTGAACACTGAAGCTTTCTTT. Amino acids: CASSYLTPGGLNTEAFF.